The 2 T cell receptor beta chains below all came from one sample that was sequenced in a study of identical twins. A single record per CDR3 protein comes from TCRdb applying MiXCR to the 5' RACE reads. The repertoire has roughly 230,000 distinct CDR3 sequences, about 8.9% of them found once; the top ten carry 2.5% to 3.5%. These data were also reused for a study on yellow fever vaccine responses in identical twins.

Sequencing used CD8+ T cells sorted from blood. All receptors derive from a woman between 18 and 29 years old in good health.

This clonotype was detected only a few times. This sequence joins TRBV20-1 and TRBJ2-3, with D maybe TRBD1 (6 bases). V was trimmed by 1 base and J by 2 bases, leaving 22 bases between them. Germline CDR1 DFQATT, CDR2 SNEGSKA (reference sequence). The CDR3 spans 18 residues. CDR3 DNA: TGCAGTGCTAGAGGGGTCTCGACAGGTTCGGGACCCACAGATACGCAGTATTTT. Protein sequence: CSARGVSTGSGPTDTQYF.

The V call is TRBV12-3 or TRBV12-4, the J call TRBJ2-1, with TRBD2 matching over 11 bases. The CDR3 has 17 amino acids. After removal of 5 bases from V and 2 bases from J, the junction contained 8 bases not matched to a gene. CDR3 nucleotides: TGTGCCAGCAGTGGGGGTAGCGGGGGGGCTGCCTACAATGAGCAGTTCTTC. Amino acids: CASSGGSGGAAYNEQFF.